These 32 T cell receptor beta chains originate from one sample sequenced in a study of blood T cell repertoires in COVID-19. The method was immunoSEQ multiplex PCR; TCRdb's version includes in-frame clones alone and lacks a portion of them. The table has over 130,000 clones, around 86% seen once. The sample taken for sequencing was peripheral blood. Receptors were obtained from a human donor in a cohort sampled during active COVID-19.

Here the CDR3 reads CASSSPGGGYTF. The CDR3 DNA is TGTGCCAGCAGTTCCCCAGGGGGAGGCTACACCTTC. The chain couples TRBV27 to TRBJ1-2; 7 bases map to TRBD1. Losses at the gene ends were 4 bases for V and 8 bases for J; bases not matched to a gene: 4. This CDR3 has 12 residues. Germline V gene sequence: CDR1 MNHEY, CDR2 SMNVEV (reference sequence).

The chain uses TRBV6-6 and TRBJ2-7; maybe TRBD2 (6 bases). Germline-derived CDR1 and CDR2 are MNHNY and SVGAGI (reference sequence). Trimming shortened V by 2 bases and J by 7 bases, and 18 bases separated the two germline ends. This CDR3 region has 15 residues. The chain's CDR3 is CASSYAAGVDVEQYF. CDR3 sequence (DNA): TGTGCCAGCAGTTACGCAGCGGGTGTCGATGTAGAGCAGTACTTC.

The chain employs TRBV4-1 and TRBJ1-2; D remains ambiguous. Germline loops: CDR1 MGHRA, CDR2 YSYEKL. The CDR3 runs to 13 residues. The ends were cut back, 1 base at V and 4 bases at J, with 7 bases in the middle. CDR3 protein: CASSQGGSYGYTF. The CDR3, as DNA: TGCGCCAGCAGCCAAGGAGGGTCCTATGGCTACACCTTC.

The V call is TRBV5-6, the J call TRBJ1-3; D possibly corresponds to TRBD1 (6 bases). V lost 0 bases and J 4 bases, leaving 11 bases between the germline ends. The CDR3 loop spans 15 amino acids. The germline CDR1 and CDR2 sequences are SGHDT and YYEEEE. Here the CDR3 reads CASSLGQAPGNTIYF. CDR3 DNA sequence: TGTGCCAGCAGCTTGGGACAGGCTCCAGGAAACACCATATATTTT.

This clone was observed a single time. V is TRBV7-2 and J is TRBJ1-5, with D maybe TRBD1 (6 bases). V was shortened by 5 bases and J by 4 bases, with 12 bases between the two germline ends. The CDR3 is 14 residues long. The germline V gene encodes CDR1 SGHTA and CDR2 FQGNSA. The chain's CDR3 is CASSPDRVNQPQHF. In nucleotides, the CDR3 is TGTGCCAGCAGCCCGGACAGAGTTAATCAGCCCCAGCATTTT.

In DNA, the CDR3 is TGTGCCTGGAGTGTACGAGGCGGGGGCAATGAGCAGTTCTTC. It specifies CAWSVRGGGNEQFF. V is TRBV30 and J is TRBJ2-1; 7 bases agree with TRBD2. Looked up from germline, CDR1 is GTSNPN and CDR2 is SVGIG (reference sequence). With 0 bases clipped from V and 6 bases from J, the junction kept 5 bases outside the gene matches. The CDR3 sequence is 14 residues long.

The V call is TRBV6-6, the J call TRBJ1-4; D gene unclear. V lost 6 bases and J lost 5, with 7 bases in between. The germline V gene has CDR1 MNHNY and CDR2 SVGAGI (reference sequence). This CDR3 region has 12 residues. Written as DNA, the CDR3 is TGTGCCAGCAGACCCCAGAATGAAAAACTGTTTTTT. This encodes CASRPQNEKLFF.

This chain uses TRBV19 with TRBJ2-1; the D gene is possibly TRBD2 (5 bases). In germline, CDR1 is LNHDA, CDR2 SQIVND (reference sequence). This CDR3 region has 15 residues. V lost 6 bases and J lost 5, with 17 bases in between. The CDR3 DNA reads TGTGCCAGTAGGAAAAGCGGACGACGGGACAATGAGCAGTTCTTC. Translated: CASRKSGRRDNEQFF. Variable domain in full (rest from reference TRBV19 and TRBJ2-1): DGGITQSPKYLFRKEGQNVTLSCEQNLNHDAMYWYRQDPGQGLRLIYYSQIVNDFQKGDIAEGYSVSREKKESFPLTVTSAQKNPTAFYLCASRKSGRRDNEQFFGPGTRLTVL.

The gene calls are TRBV7-2 and TRBJ1-6; 7 nucleotides line up with TRBD1. The ends lost 5 bases at V and 5 bases at J; junction bases unmatched: 9. The length of the CDR3 is 16 residues. The germline V gene has CDR1 SGHTA and CDR2 FQGNSA. The CDR3 spells CASSPHGQVNNSPLHF. As DNA, the CDR3 is TGTGCCAGCAGCCCACACGGACAGGTCAATAATTCACCCCTCCACTTT.

This rearrangement joins TRBV23-1 to TRBJ2-1, with 7 bases matching TRBD1. TRBV23-1 is treated as an ORF (open reading frame) with a function not yet certain. The CDR3 length is 16 residues. V lost 6 bases, J lost 4 bases, and 12 bases stayed unmatched. The CDR3 DNA is TGCGCCAGCAGAGACCGGGACAGAGAAGGATACAATGAGCAGTTCTTC. Translating gives CASRDRDREGYNEQFF.

The chain has TRBV5-1 and TRBJ2-1; possibly TRBD2 for D (6 bases). The CDR3 extends over 16 amino acids. Trimming pared 0 bases from V and 0 bases from J, leaving 10 bases between. Germline CDR1 is SGHRS and CDR2 is YFSETQ. The CDR3 region has the DNA TGCGCCAGCAGCTTGGTTAGCGGAAACTCCTACAATGAGCAGTTCTTC. Protein sequence: CASSLVSGNSYNEQFF.

V usage is TRBV6-2 or TRBV6-3 and J usage is TRBJ1-5; D gene unclear. CDR1 MNHEY and CDR2 SVGEGT come from the germline V gene. CDR3 length: 14 amino acids. V was trimmed by 0 bases and J by 4 bases, leaving 7 bases between them. CDR3 region: CASSYSSGNQPQHF. CDR3 bases: TGTGCCAGCAGTTACTCGTCGGGGAATCAGCCCCAGCATTTT.

Only a few counts were recorded for this clone. CDR3 sequence: CASSVAGTGEAFF. CDR3 sequence (DNA): TGTGCCAGCAGCGTTGCCGGGACAGGGGAAGCTTTCTTT. This chain connects TRBV11-2 to TRBJ1-1; TRBD1 matches at 9 bases. The CDR3 consists of 13 residues. After removal of 5 bases from V and 8 bases from J, the junction contained 6 bases not matched to a gene. Germline lookup yields CDR1 SGHAT and CDR2 FQNNGV.

The chain employs TRBV13 and TRBJ2-3; 15 bases are shared with TRBD2. The germline CDR1 and CDR2 sequences are PRHDT and FYEKMQ (reference sequence). The CDR3 contains 17 residues. Trimming cost V 5 bases and J 6 bases; bases outside gene matches: 9. The DNA of the CDR3 is TGTGCCAGCAGCCCAAGGACTGGACTAGCGGGAGGGGATACGCAGTATTTT. It yields the protein CASSPRTGLAGGDTQYF.

The chain recombines TRBV7-3 with TRBJ2-2; 8 nucleotides agree with TRBD1. Germline assignment: CDR1 SGHTA and CDR2 FQGTGA. This CDR3 is 15 amino acids long. V lost 5 bases and J lost 1; bases outside the gene matches: 3. Here the CDR3 DNA reads TGTGCCAGCAGCCACGGGACAGGGAACACCGGGGAGCTGTTTTTT. This gives the protein CASSHGTGNTGELFF.

V usage is TRBV21-1 and J usage is TRBJ1-3; the DNA was not used to check the table's D call, TRBD1. TRBV21-1 is described as a pseudogene. This CDR3 comprises 14 residues. CDR3 amino acids: CASSSRGFGNTIYF. CDR3 nucleotides: TGTGCCAGCAGCAGTAGGGGCTTTGGAAACACCATATATTTT.

This clone has only a few counts. The rearrangement links TRBV5-1 to TRBJ2-2, with D possibly matching TRBD1 (5 bases). This CDR3 contains 16 residues. CDR1 is SGHRS, CDR2 YFSETQ, per germline. Between the trimmed V and J ends, which lost 0 bases and 6 bases, there was a span of 15 bases. The CDR3 spells CASSLGGVRAAGELFF. The CDR3 nucleotides are TGCGCCAGCAGCTTGGGGGGCGTCAGGGCGGCCGGGGAGCTGTTTTTT.

V usage is TRBV28 and J usage is TRBJ1-1; 8 nucleotides align to TRBD1. The V and J ends lost 5 bases and 1 base, in that order; junction bases with no gene match: 12. Germline loops: CDR1 MDHEN, CDR2 SYDVKM. The CDR3 sequence is 17 residues long. CDR3 sequence reads: CASSPIIGGTGNTEAFF. In DNA form, the CDR3 reads TGTGCCAGCAGTCCTATTATTGGAGGGACAGGGAACACTGAAGCTTTCTTT.

The V and J genes are TRBV5-5 and TRBJ2-7; TRBD1 is a possible D gene (6 bases). V lost 0 bases, J lost 3 bases, and 10 bases lay in between. The CDR3 covers 14 residues. Germline V CDR1 and CDR2: SGHKS, YYEKEE (reference sequence). The CDR3 coding sequence is TGTGCCAGCAGCTTGGGGCAGGGGATCTACGAGCAGTACTTC. Encoded protein: CASSLGQGIYEQYF.

This chain joins TRBV2 and TRBJ2-5; tentatively, D is TRBD2 (7 bases). The V gene's germline CDR1 is SNHLY and CDR2 FYNNEI. Trimming cost V 2 bases and J 2 bases, with 21 bases left between them. CDR3 length equals 18 residues. The DNA for the CDR3 is TGTGCCAGCAGTGAACTTTTCGATTGGGGGGGCTTACAAGAGACCCAGTACTTC. Protein product: CASSELFDWGGLQETQYF.

CDR3 residues: CASGGGLAGEIWGETQYF. CDR3 DNA sequence: TGTGCCAGCGGTGGTGGGCTAGCGGGCGAGATATGGGGGGAGACCCAGTACTTC. The V call is TRBV7-6, the J call TRBJ2-5; 8 bases agree with TRBD2. CDR1 is SGHVS and CDR2 is FNYEAQ in the germline V gene. The CDR3 has 18 amino acids. V gave up 8 bases and J gave up 5 bases; unmatched junction bases: 22.

The chain has TRBV15 and TRBJ1-3, with D hard to call. The CDR3 has 15 amino acids. Looked up from germline, CDR1 is LNHNV and CDR2 is YYDKDF (reference sequence). V was trimmed by 6 bases and J by 5 bases, leaving 17 bases between them. The CDR3 DNA follows: TGTGCCACCAGTCCAACCAGTGGAGCTAGAAACACCATATATTTT. This sequence encodes CATSPTSGARNTIYF.

The V and J genes are TRBV7-8 and TRBJ2-2; D is possibly TRBD2 (6 bases). The CDR3 consists of 16 residues. Germline V gene sequence: CDR1 SGHVS, CDR2 FQNEAQ. Trimming pared 6 bases from V and 1 base from J, leaving 15 bases between. This CDR3 is CASSMIAERNTGELFF. In nucleotides, the CDR3 is TGTGCCAGCAGTATGATAGCGGAAAGGAACACCGGGGAGCTGTTTTTT. The variable domain in full, completed from reference TRBV7-8 and TRBJ2-2, reads GAGVSQSPRYKVAKRGQDVALRCDPISGHVSLFWYQQALGQGPEFLTYFQNEAQLDKSGLPSDRFFAERPEGSVSTLKIQRTQQEDSAVYLCASSMIAERNTGELFFGEGSRLTVL.

This clone was recorded once. The rearrangement uses TRBV2 and TRBJ2-7, with D tentatively TRBD1 (6 bases). This CDR3 spans 12 amino acids. V was shortened by 6 bases and J by 4 bases, with 10 bases between the two germline ends. The germline V gene has CDR1 SNHLY and CDR2 FYNNEI. CDR3 loop: CASSTQGYEQYF. The CDR3 bases are TGTGCCAGCAGCACCCAGGGGTACGAGCAGTACTTC.

The CDR3 DNA reads TGTGCCACCAGCAGAGATCGGGGAAACACCGGGGAGCTGTTTTTT. Translated: CATSRDRGNTGELFF. V is TRBV15 and J is TRBJ2-2; the D gene is possibly TRBD2 (5 bases). The CDR3 covers 15 residues. Per germline, CDR1 LNHNV and CDR2 YYDKDF (reference sequence). Trimming left V 0 bases short and J 2 bases short, with 7 bases between.

This clone turned up a few times. V is TRBV10-2 and J is TRBJ2-5; D unclear. The germline gives CDR1 WSHSY, CDR2 SAAADI. The V gene lost 8 bases and the J gene lost 6 bases, with 10 bases spanning the gap. The CDR3 is made up of 11 amino acids. The CDR3 sequence: CASHDKKTQYF. The CDR3 DNA follows: TGCGCCAGCCACGACAAGAAGACCCAGTACTTC.

The chain carries TRBV5-1 and TRBJ1-1, with D maybe TRBD1 (6 bases). Germline values: CDR1 SGHRS, CDR2 YFSETQ. The CDR3 loop spans 15 amino acids. V lost 0 bases and J lost 4, with 13 bases in between. CDR3 residues: CASSLEQGRGTEAFF. In DNA, the CDR3 is TGCGCCAGCAGCTTGGAACAGGGAAGGGGCACTGAAGCTTTCTTT.

The rearrangement joins TRBV11-3 to TRBJ2-1; TRBD2 aligns across 11 bases. J gave up 4 bases and V 5 bases, and 7 bases lay outside the gene matches. Germline V lookup: CDR1 SGHNT, CDR2 YENEEA. This CDR3 contains 16 residues. The CDR3 here is CASSHTSGSRYNEQFF. DNA of the CDR3: TGTGCCAGCAGCCATACTAGCGGGAGTCGGTACAATGAGCAGTTCTTC.

J is TRBJ2-3 and V is TRBV11-2; TRBD1 agrees at 7 bases. V shed 8 bases, J shed 8 bases, and the junction held 16 bases outside the gene matches. CDR1 and CDR2 from the germline V gene are SGHAT and FQNNGV. The CDR3 consists of 15 residues. The CDR3 coding sequence is TGTGCCAGCTGCTCTTCGACAGGGATCCAGGCTACGCAGTATTTT. Its translation is CASCSSTGIQATQYF.

This clone showed up just a few times. The chain links TRBV18 to TRBJ1-2, with TRBD1 as a possible D gene (6 bases). Germline CDR1 and CDR2: KGHSH and LQKENI. The CDR3 contains 15 residues. V was trimmed by 6 bases and J by 6 bases, leaving 20 bases between them. The CDR3 sequence: CASSTNVQGNNGYTF. For the CDR3, the DNA is TGTGCCAGCTCCACTAACGTGCAGGGGAATAATGGCTACACCTTC.

CDR3 nucleotides: TGTGCCAGCAGCACTCCCGGGACTAGCGGGGGGGCGGGGAATGAGCAGTTCTTC. Translating it yields CASSTPGTSGGAGNEQFF. The rearrangement links TRBV28 to TRBJ2-1, with 16 bases fitting TRBD2. The V segment lost 6 bases and the J segment 7 bases; nucleotides outside the gene matches: 12. The V gene's germline CDR1 is MDHEN and CDR2 SYDVKM. The CDR3 has 18 amino acids. Looking up the rest from reference TRBV28 and TRBJ2-1 gives the full variable domain: DVKVTQSSRYLVKRTGEKVFLECVQDMDHENMFWYRQDPGLGLRLIYFSYDVKMKEKGDIPEGYSVSREKKERFSLILESASTNQTSMYLCASSTPGTSGGAGNEQFFGPGTRLTVL.

This clone showed up just once. The V call is TRBV9, the J call TRBJ2-7; D uncertain. The CDR3 extends over 12 amino acids. Per germline, CDR1 SGDLS and CDR2 YYNGEE. Trimming shortened V by 3 bases and J by 4 bases, and 8 bases separated the two germline ends. The CDR3 loop is CASSGPGYEQYF. The CDR3 DNA reads as TGTGCCAGCAGCGGCCCCGGGTACGAGCAGTACTTC.